Presented here are 18 T cell receptor beta chains from one specimen sequenced in a study of cytomegalovirus exposure and HLA in healthy donors. Primers for the PCR totalled 60 Vbeta and 13 Jbeta. The assay was immunoSEQ multiplex PCR, and TCRdb's table has in-frame clones only and misses some. The data contain fewer than 130,000 clones, 55% to 65% of them seen just once; the ten biggest clones take up 3.5% to 4%. The sample taken for sequencing was PBMCs. These receptors originate from a young man in good health and CMV-seropositive.

The CDR3 DNA is TGCGCCAGCAGCCAAGATGACAGGGGTAGTCTTACCGGGGAGCTGTTTTTT. Translation: CASSQDDRGSLTGELFF. The rearrangement joins TRBV4-1 to TRBJ2-2, with 8 bases matching TRBD1. The junction had 8 bases not matched to a gene; V was cut back by 0 bases and J by 5 bases. CDR3 length equals 17 residues. Germline values: CDR1 MGHRA, CDR2 YSYEKL.

The V gene is TRBV5-6, the J gene TRBJ2-5, with 12 bases that match TRBD2. Germline-derived CDR1 and CDR2 are SGHDT and YYEEEE. This CDR3 comprises 19 residues. V was pared by 1 base and J by 1 base, with 11 bases of the junction left unmatched. The CDR3, as DNA: TGTGCCAGCAGCTTGATTTCTAGCGGGGGGGCCTATGGCCAAGAGACCCAGTACTTC. The encoded protein is CASSLISSGGAYGQETQYF.

The chain links TRBV4-1 to TRBJ2-5, with no clear D. Trimming stripped 4 bases from V and 7 bases from J, with 10 bases between. The CDR3 covers 12 residues. Per the germline V gene, CDR1 is MGHRA and CDR2 is YSYEKL. The CDR3 loop reads CASSLSPGTQYF. DNA of the CDR3: TGCGCCAGCAGCCTCTCACCCGGGACCCAGTACTTC.

The chain uses TRBV15 and TRBJ2-7; tentative D call: TRBD2 (7 bases). Germline V gene data show CDR1 as LNHNV and CDR2 as YYDKDF (reference sequence). Trimming left V 5 bases short and J 2 bases short, with 16 bases between. The CDR3 has 15 amino acids. As DNA, the CDR3 is TGTGCCACCAGCCCGATGGGGGGGCCCACCTACGAGCAGTACTTC. Residues: CATSPMGGPTYEQYF.

The V and J genes are TRBV11-2 and TRBJ2-1; D uncertain. Trimming left V 1 base short and J 3 bases short, with 7 bases between. CDR3 length: 14 amino acids. Germline CDR1 SGHAT, CDR2 FQNNGV. In DNA, the CDR3 is TGTGCCAGCAGCTTAGTACGCGGCTACAATGAGCAGTTCTTC. This codes for CASSLVRGYNEQFF.

This clone was observed once. The chain uses TRBV6-4 and TRBJ2-1, with 7 bases lining up with TRBD1. Trimming cost V 4 bases and J 6 bases; bases outside gene matches: 15. The germline V gene encodes CDR1 MRHNA and CDR2 SNTAGT. The CDR3 is 17 amino acids. The CDR3 protein is CASSAKTTGARGNEQFF. The CDR3 DNA is TGTGCCAGCAGTGCCAAAACAACAGGGGCCCGGGGCAATGAGCAGTTCTTC.

This clone was seen a single time. This chain uses TRBV30 with TRBJ1-3; D unresolved. With 5 bases removed from V and 0 bases from J, the gap between germline ends came to 11 bases. Germline lookup yields CDR1 GTSNPN and CDR2 SVGIG (reference sequence). The CDR3 has 14 residues. The CDR3, as DNA: TGTGCCTGGCATAGCCGCCTCTCTGGAAACACCATATATTTT. This encodes CAWHSRLSGNTIYF.

The chain carries TRBV6-6 and TRBJ2-3, with D possibly matching TRBD2 (6 bases). Germline V gene data show CDR1 as MNHNY and CDR2 as SVGAGI (reference sequence). This CDR3 spans 16 amino acids. V was clipped by 2 bases and J by 3 bases, with 15 bases between them. CDR3 coding DNA: TGTGCCAGCAGTTACCCACGGGGCCGGGGGACAGATACGCAGTATTTT. This sequence encodes CASSYPRGRGTDTQYF.

CDR3: CASSLEQGAYGGELFF. In nucleotides, the CDR3 is TGTGCCAGCAGCTTAGAACAGGGGGCCTACGGCGGGGAGCTGTTTTTT. The gene calls are TRBV13 and TRBJ2-2, with 9 positions matching TRBD1. The CDR3 has 16 amino acids. Looked up from germline, CDR1 is PRHDT and CDR2 is FYEKMQ (reference sequence). The V segment lost 1 base and the J segment 7 bases; nucleotides outside the gene matches: 7.

The chain carries TRBV5-1 and TRBJ1-1; 9 positions match TRBD1. After removal of 0 bases from V and 1 base from J, the junction contained 4 bases not matched to a gene. The germline V gene encodes CDR1 SGHRS and CDR2 YFSETQ. CDR3 length: 16 residues. The CDR3 loop reads CASSLGPGQGNTEAFF. The CDR3 nucleotides are TGCGCCAGCAGCTTGGGACCGGGACAGGGGAACACTGAAGCTTTCTTT.

This sequence joins TRBV7-2 and TRBJ2-1, with unresolved D. CDR1 is SGHTA, CDR2 FQGNSA, per germline. The V end lost 4 bases, the J end lost 10 bases, and 8 bases lay between the germline ends. CDR3 size: 11 residues. The CDR3 spells CASSSFGEQFF. The CDR3 bases are TGTGCCAGCAGCTCCTTCGGGGAGCAGTTCTTC.

A few counts support this clone. The genes are TRBV7-8 and TRBJ2-3; D may be TRBD2 (5 bases). CDR1 is SGHVS, CDR2 FQNEAQ, per germline. The CDR3 is made up of 16 amino acids. Trimming removed 5 bases at V and 2 bases at J, with 17 bases between. CDR3 loop: CASSRPRSGDTDTQYF. The CDR3 nucleotides read TGTGCCAGCAGCCGTCCGCGGAGCGGAGACACAGATACGCAGTATTTT.

The genes are TRBV7-3 and TRBJ1-3; D is possibly TRBD1 (5 bases). V shed 4 bases and J shed 0 bases, with 10 bases lying between them. The CDR3 has 15 residues. Germline lookup yields CDR1 SGHTA and CDR2 FQGTGA. In DNA form, the CDR3 reads TGTGCCAGCAGCTCCGGGACTTCCTCTGGAAACACCATATATTTT. Translating it yields CASSSGTSSGNTIYF.

The chain joins TRBV10-1 to TRBJ1-3; D is ambiguous. Looked up from germline, CDR1 is WNHNN and CDR2 is SYGVQD (reference sequence). Between the trimmed V and J ends, which lost 0 bases and 0 bases, there was a span of 18 bases. The CDR3 has 19 amino acids. The CDR3 reads CASSESRASATDSGNTIYF. The CDR3 region has the DNA TGCGCCAGCAGTGAGTCGAGGGCATCTGCCACCGACTCTGGAAACACCATATATTTT.

This sequence joins TRBV27 and TRBJ2-5, with D possibly being TRBD1 (5 bases). Per the germline V gene, CDR1 is MNHEY and CDR2 is SMNVEV (reference sequence). The CDR3 sequence is 15 residues long. The germline V and J ends were trimmed by 6 bases and 2 bases, with 16 bases remaining between them. The CDR3 nucleotides are TGTGCCAGCAGCCCCGGCTGGGGCGGACAAGAGACCCAGTACTTC. Its translation is CASSPGWGGQETQYF.

The chain carries TRBV6-4 and TRBJ2-3; TRBD2 agrees at 8 bases. The CDR3 runs 14 residues. Germline CDR1 and CDR2: MRHNA and SNTAGT. The trim removed 0 bases at V and 4 bases at J, leaving 0 bases unmatched. The DNA for the CDR3 is TGTGCCAGCAGTGACTCCGGGGGGGCAGATACGCAGTATTTT. This translates into CASSDSGGADTQYF.

There are a few counts of this clone. In DNA, the CDR3 is TGTGCCGGGGGGAGGGCGCAGGCCGGACATGGCTACACCTTC. It is translated as CAGGRAQAGHGYTF. The chain has TRBV7-9 and TRBJ1-2, with a weak D call TRBD1 (5 bases). Trimming shortened V by 11 bases and J by 6 bases, and 22 bases separated the two germline ends. Germline lookup yields CDR1 SEHNR and CDR2 FQNEAQ (reference sequence). The CDR3 is made up of 14 amino acids.

The gene calls are TRBV6-5 and TRBJ2-7; 8 nucleotides line up with TRBD1. With V trimmed by 6 bases and J by 2 bases, 6 bases remained unmatched. This CDR3 contains 14 residues. Germline V CDR1 and CDR2: MNHEY, SVGAGI. In nucleotides, the CDR3 is TGTGCCAGCAGGGCCGGACAGGGAACCTACGAGCAGTACTTC. As protein: CASRAGQGTYEQYF.